This T cell receptor beta chain was profiled in a study of Graves' ophthalmopathy and Graves' hyperthyroidism. Using RNA transcripts, the TCR beta CDR3 regions were amplified. The authors performed first-round RT-PCR with HTBI primers and then a second-round multiplex PCR. TCRdb re-derived calls from the multiplex PCR reads in MiXCR, one entry per CDR3 protein. The data contain more than 300,000 distinct CDR3 sequences, 15% of them seen just once; the ten biggest clones take up roughly 7%. Ophthalmopathy absent within 18 months of follow-up marked hyperthyroidism as stable. Eligible hyperthyroidism cases comprised new diagnoses of under 2 months' duration in individuals aged 18 to 65. In its sample, this clonotype was seen many times. Sequences were obtained from peripheral blood. The origin of this receptor is a woman aged 18-29 years with stable Graves' hyperthyroidism.

CDR3 in DNA: TGTGCCAGCAGCTTAGTTCGTAGGGGCTACACCTTC. Translating it yields CASSLVRRGYTF. The chain carries TRBV7-2 and TRBJ1-2; D ambiguous. The CDR3 is 12 amino acids. CDR1 is SGHTA and CDR2 is FQGNSA in the germline V gene. Between the trimmed V and J ends, which lost 1 base and 8 bases, there was a span of 8 bases. The whole variable domain, filled in from reference TRBV7-2 and TRBJ1-2, reads GAGVSQSPSNKVTEKGKDVELRCDPISGHTALYWYRQSLGQGLEFLIYFQGNSAPDKSGLPSDRFSAERTGGSVSTLTIQRTQQEDSAVYLCASSLVRRGYTFGSGTRLTVV.